The rows below give T cell receptor beta chains drawn from one sample of a study of siplizumab effects on memory and regulatory T cells. This table comes from immunoSEQ multiplex PCR, and its TCRdb copy is limited to in-frame clones, with some not included. This table holds approximately 91,000 clones, approximately 95% found once. Sequenced: CD8+ T cells sorted from blood. These receptor sequences come from a human donor in good health. CDR3s include the opening cysteine and the closing phenylalanine or tryptophan. D genes are given only for firm matches. For some rows the clone size is stated as once, few or many, or as a class when expanded; others skip it.

v_gene: TRBV11-1
d_gene: TRBD1
j_gene: TRBJ2-7
abundance: once
CDR3aa: CASSLRGPGPYEQYF
CDR3nt: TGTGCCAGCAGCCTAAGGGGGCCGGGGCCATACGAGCAGTACTTC

v_gene: TRBV14
d_gene: NA
j_gene: TRBJ2-7
abundance: NA
CDR3aa: CASSQRRDINFYEQYF
CDR3nt: TGTGCCAGCAGCCAAAGGAGAGACATAAACTTCTACGAGCAGTACTTC

v_gene: TRBV6-5
d_gene: NA
j_gene: TRBJ2-1
abundance: NA
CDR3aa: CASSYSKVSEQFF
CDR3nt: TGTGCCAGCAGTTACTCGAAGGTTAGTGAGCAGTTCTTC

v_gene: TRBV2
d_gene: TRBD2
j_gene: TRBJ2-7
abundance: NA
CDR3aa: CASRREGYEQYF
CDR3nt: TGTGCCAGCAGGCGGGAGGGTTACGAGCAGTACTTC

v_gene: TRBV11-1
d_gene: NA
j_gene: TRBJ2-1
abundance: NA
CDR3aa: CASSWARRASYNEQFF
CDR3nt: TGTGCCAGCAGCTGGGCCCGCCGGGCGTCCTACAATGAGCAGTTCTTC

v_gene: TRBV5-1
d_gene: NA
j_gene: TRBJ2-7
abundance: NA
CDR3aa: CASSPGTVRPDEQYF
CDR3nt: TGCGCCAGCAGCCCCGGGACGGTCAGGCCCGACGAGCAGTACTTC

v_gene: TRBV27
d_gene: TRBD2
j_gene: TRBJ2-3
abundance: NA
CDR3aa: CASSFLPGAGVDTQYF
CDR3nt: TGTGCCAGCAGTTTCCTCCCCGGAGCGGGAGTAGATACGCAGTATTTT

v_gene: TRBV15
d_gene: TRBD1
j_gene: TRBJ1-5
abundance: NA
CDR3aa: CATSRTGTGNQPQHF
CDR3nt: TGTGCCACCAGCAGGACCGGGACAGGCAATCAGCCCCAGCATTTT

v_gene: TRBV7-9
d_gene: NA
j_gene: TRBJ2-1
abundance: NA
CDR3aa: CASGFGEQFF
CDR3nt: TGTGCCAGCGGCTTTGGGGAGCAGTTCTTC

v_gene: TRBV4-1
d_gene: NA
j_gene: TRBJ1-1
abundance: once
CDR3aa: CASSQVGGEWTEAFF
CDR3nt: TGCGCCAGCAGCCAAGTAGGAGGGGAGTGGACTGAAGCTTTCTTT

v_gene: TRBV4-2
d_gene: TRBD2
j_gene: TRBJ2-1
abundance: NA
CDR3aa: CASSRNPGTRWFF
CDR3nt: TGTGCCAGCAGCCGGAACCCCGGGACTAGGTGGTTCTTC

v_gene: TRBV14
d_gene: NA
j_gene: TRBJ2-5
abundance: NA
CDR3aa: CASSQVLTGETQYF
CDR3nt: TGTGCCAGCAGCCAAGTCTTAACAGGGGAGACCCAGTACTTC

v_gene: TRBV28
d_gene: NA
j_gene: TRBJ2-1
abundance: NA
CDR3aa: CASSRMSSYNEQFF
CDR3nt: TGTGCCAGCAGTAGAATGAGCTCCTACAATGAGCAGTTCTTC

v_gene: TRBV19
d_gene: NA
j_gene: TRBJ2-1
abundance: NA
CDR3aa: CASKIGEGYNEQFF
CDR3nt: TGTGCCAGTAAAATTGGTGAGGGGTACAATGAGCAGTTCTTC

v_gene: TRBV14
d_gene: NA
j_gene: TRBJ1-4
abundance: NA
CDR3aa: CASSQGGDPRKKLFF
CDR3nt: TGTGCCAGCAGCCAAGGGGGAGATCCCAGGAAAAAACTGTTTTTT

v_gene: TRBV12-5
d_gene: TRBD1
j_gene: TRBJ1-2
abundance: NA
CDR3aa: CASGLDPGQDNYGYTF
CDR3nt: TGTGCTAGTGGTTTGGATCCGGGACAGGATAACTATGGCTACACCTTC

v_gene: TRBV6-5
d_gene: TRBD1
j_gene: TRBJ1-2
abundance: NA
CDR3aa: CASRSRQGDYGYTF
CDR3nt: TGTGCCAGCAGATCTAGACAGGGCGATTATGGCTACACCTTC

v_gene: TRBV7-9
d_gene: NA
j_gene: TRBJ2-3
abundance: NA
CDR3aa: CASNLDTQYF
CDR3nt: TGTGCCAGCAACCTAGATACGCAGTATTTT

v_gene: TRBV15
d_gene: TRBD1
j_gene: TRBJ2-3
abundance: NA
CDR3aa: CATSRGDSRTDTQYF
CDR3nt: TGTGCCACCAGCAGAGGGGACAGCCGCACAGATACGCAGTATTTT

v_gene: TRBV25-1
d_gene: TRBD2
j_gene: TRBJ2-5
abundance: NA
CDR3aa: CASSVLADQYF
CDR3nt: TGTGCCAGCAGTGTACTAGCGGATCAGTACTTC

v_gene: TRBV27
d_gene: NA
j_gene: TRBJ1-2
abundance: NA
CDR3aa: CASSSITVNYGYTF
CDR3nt: TGTGCCAGCAGTTCCATCACAGTTAACTATGGCTACACCTTC

v_gene: TRBV4-1
d_gene: NA
j_gene: TRBJ2-5
abundance: NA
CDR3aa: CASSQERVEETQYF
CDR3nt: TGCGCCAGCAGCCAAGAAAGGGTGGAAGAGACCCAGTACTTC

v_gene: TRBV5-1
d_gene: TRBD2
j_gene: TRBJ2-1
abundance: NA
CDR3aa: CASSLGSGRGNEQFF
CDR3nt: TGCGCCAGCAGCTTGGGGAGCGGGAGGGGAAATGAGCAGTTCTTC

v_gene: TRBV4-1
d_gene: NA
j_gene: TRBJ2-1
abundance: NA
CDR3aa: CASSHGPSNEQFF
CDR3nt: TGCGCCAGCAGCCATGGACCGAGCAATGAGCAGTTCTTC

v_gene: TRBV19
d_gene: NA
j_gene: TRBJ2-7
abundance: once
CDR3aa: CASTRTDYPDEQYF
CDR3nt: TGTGCCAGTACCCGAACCGACTACCCCGACGAGCAGTACTTC

v_gene: TRBV27
d_gene: TRBD2
j_gene: TRBJ2-7
abundance: NA
CDR3aa: CASSLGTSEYEQYF
CDR3nt: TGTGCCAGCAGTTTAGGGACTAGCGAATACGAGCAGTACTTC

v_gene: TRBV10-2
d_gene: NA
j_gene: TRBJ2-5
abundance: NA
CDR3aa: CASSESGETQYF
CDR3nt: TGCGCCAGCAGTGAGTCTGGGGAGACCCAGTACTTC

v_gene: TRBV6-1
d_gene: NA
j_gene: TRBJ2-4
abundance: NA
CDR3aa: CASRAHRDIQYF
CDR3nt: TGTGCCAGCAGGGCACATCGGGACATTCAGTACTTC

v_gene: TRBV9
d_gene: NA
j_gene: TRBJ2-7
abundance: NA
CDR3aa: CASSPSGPVHEQYF
CDR3nt: TGTGCCAGCAGCCCCAGTGGGCCCGTCCACGAGCAGTACTTC

v_gene: TRBV28
d_gene: NA
j_gene: TRBJ2-3
abundance: NA
CDR3aa: CASSFRRKGDTQYF
CDR3nt: TGTGCCAGCAGTTTCCGTCGGAAGGGAGATACGCAGTATTTT

v_gene: TRBV7-9
d_gene: NA
j_gene: TRBJ1-2
abundance: NA
CDR3aa: CASSPPHYGYTF
CDR3nt: TGTGCCAGCAGCCCACCCCACTATGGCTACACCTTC

v_gene: TRBV15
d_gene: NA
j_gene: TRBJ2-7
abundance: NA
CDR3aa: CATDLGRGSSYEQYF
CDR3nt: TGTGCCACAGACCTTGGGAGAGGCTCCTCCTACGAGCAGTACTTC

v_gene: TRBV4-2
d_gene: TRBD2
j_gene: TRBJ2-7
abundance: NA
CDR3aa: CASSSGSGFPSYEQYF
CDR3nt: TGTGCCAGCAGCTCAGGTAGCGGGTTTCCCTCCTACGAGCAGTACTTC

v_gene: TRBV5-4
d_gene: NA
j_gene: TRBJ2-7
abundance: NA
CDR3aa: CASSLVLEDEQYF
CDR3nt: TGTGCCAGCAGCTTGGTTCTTGAGGACGAGCAGTACTTC

v_gene: TRBV29-1
d_gene: TRBD2
j_gene: TRBJ2-7
abundance: NA
CDR3aa: CSVGYSGSSVEQYF
CDR3nt: TGCAGCGTTGGGTACAGCGGGAGTTCCGTCGAGCAGTACTTC

v_gene: TRBV6-1
d_gene: NA
j_gene: TRBJ1-2
abundance: NA
CDR3aa: CASSEALGSDYGYTF
CDR3nt: TGTGCCAGCAGTGAAGCGCTCGGCAGCGACTATGGCTACACCTTC

v_gene: TRBV19
d_gene: NA
j_gene: TRBJ2-2
abundance: few
CDR3aa: CASSIPGGTGELFF
CDR3nt: TGTGCCAGTAGTATCCCGGGCGGGACCGGGGAGCTGTTTTTT

v_gene: TRBV27
d_gene: NA
j_gene: TRBJ2-7
abundance: NA
CDR3aa: CASSPRQSSYEQYF
CDR3nt: TGTGCCAGCAGTCCCCGACAGAGCTCCTACGAGCAGTACTTC

v_gene: TRBV27
d_gene: NA
j_gene: TRBJ1-1
abundance: NA
CDR3aa: CASSVGVGTEAFF
CDR3nt: TGTGCCAGCAGTGTCGGGGTTGGTACTGAAGCTTTCTTT

v_gene: TRBV9
d_gene: NA
j_gene: TRBJ2-3
abundance: NA
CDR3aa: CASSVSGGSDTQYF
CDR3nt: TGTGCCAGCAGCGTTTCAGGGGGGTCAGATACGCAGTATTTT

v_gene: TRBV7-8
d_gene: NA
j_gene: TRBJ1-1
abundance: NA
CDR3aa: CASSLALGPSNTEAFF
CDR3nt: TGTGCCAGCAGCTTAGCGTTGGGCCCGTCCAACACTGAAGCTTTCTTT

v_gene: TRBV27
d_gene: NA
j_gene: TRBJ2-2
abundance: NA
CDR3aa: CASSPSATGELFF
CDR3nt: TGTGCCAGCAGCCCGAGTGCGACCGGGGAGCTGTTTTTT

v_gene: TRBV28
d_gene: NA
j_gene: TRBJ1-2
abundance: NA
CDR3aa: CASSLVGGDYGYTF
CDR3nt: TGTGCCAGCAGCCTAGTGGGGGGGGACTATGGCTACACCTTC

v_gene: TRBV6-1
d_gene: TRBD2
j_gene: TRBJ2-1
abundance: NA
CDR3aa: CASRTSGGAYNEQFF
CDR3nt: TGTGCCAGCAGGACTAGCGGGGGGGCCTACAATGAGCAGTTCTTC

v_gene: TRBV19
d_gene: TRBD1
j_gene: TRBJ2-4
abundance: once
CDR3aa: CASSTGQVGIQYF
CDR3nt: TGTGCCAGTAGTACCGGACAGGTTGGAATTCAGTACTTC

v_gene: TRBV2
d_gene: NA
j_gene: TRBJ1-1
abundance: NA
CDR3aa: CASSDFSVNTEAFF
CDR3nt: TGTGCCAGCAGTGACTTTTCCGTGAACACTGAAGCTTTCTTT

v_gene: TRBV10-3
d_gene: NA
j_gene: TRBJ1-4
abundance: NA
CDR3aa: CATHPLGGSDEKLFF
CDR3nt: TGTGCCACGCACCCCCTAGGGGGGTCGGATGAAAAACTGTTTTTT

v_gene: TRBV10-1
d_gene: TRBD2
j_gene: TRBJ2-2
abundance: NA
CDR3aa: CASSEGGGTGELFF
CDR3nt: TGCGCCAGCAGTGAGGGGGGGGGCACCGGGGAGCTGTTTTTT

v_gene: TRBV10-3
d_gene: NA
j_gene: TRBJ2-7
abundance: NA
CDR3aa: CAISGEGGEQYF
CDR3nt: TGTGCCATCTCGGGGGAAGGTGGCGAGCAGTACTTC

v_gene: TRBV7-9
d_gene: TRBD1
j_gene: TRBJ2-7
abundance: NA
CDR3aa: CASSLETGDEQYF
CDR3nt: TGTGCCAGCAGCTTGGAGACAGGGGACGAGCAGTACTTC

v_gene: TRBV11-2
d_gene: NA
j_gene: TRBJ2-7
abundance: once
CDR3aa: CASSLVETEEYF
CDR3nt: TGTGCCAGCAGCTTAGTCGAAACCGAAGAGTACTTC

v_gene: TRBV27
d_gene: NA
j_gene: TRBJ2-7
abundance: once
CDR3aa: CASSLTGTSYEQYF
CDR3nt: TGTGCCAGCAGTTTAACAGGAACCTCCTACGAGCAGTACTTC

v_gene: TRBV2
d_gene: NA
j_gene: TRBJ2-2
abundance: NA
CDR3aa: CASSEDDGRTNTGELFF
CDR3nt: TGTGCCAGCAGTGAAGATGATGGACGGACGAACACCGGGGAGCTGTTTTTT

v_gene: TRBV4-2
d_gene: NA
j_gene: TRBJ2-7
abundance: NA
CDR3aa: CASSQEARATYEQYF
CDR3nt: TGTGCCAGCAGCCAAGAGGCCAGGGCCACCTACGAGCAGTACTTC

v_gene: TRBV29-1
d_gene: NA
j_gene: TRBJ1-2
abundance: NA
CDR3aa: CSVIGRSVGYTF
CDR3nt: TGCAGCGTAATCGGACGATCAGTTGGCTACACCTTC

v_gene: TRBV5-1
d_gene: NA
j_gene: TRBJ1-2
abundance: NA
CDR3aa: CASSSSGAHGYTF
CDR3nt: TGCGCCAGCAGCTCTTCAGGGGCGCACGGCTACACCTTC

v_gene: TRBV5-5
d_gene: TRBD2
j_gene: TRBJ2-5
abundance: NA
CDR3aa: CASSPSIRLAGDQETQYF
CDR3nt: TGTGCCAGCAGCCCGTCGATCCGCCTAGCGGGAGACCAAGAGACCCAGTACTTC